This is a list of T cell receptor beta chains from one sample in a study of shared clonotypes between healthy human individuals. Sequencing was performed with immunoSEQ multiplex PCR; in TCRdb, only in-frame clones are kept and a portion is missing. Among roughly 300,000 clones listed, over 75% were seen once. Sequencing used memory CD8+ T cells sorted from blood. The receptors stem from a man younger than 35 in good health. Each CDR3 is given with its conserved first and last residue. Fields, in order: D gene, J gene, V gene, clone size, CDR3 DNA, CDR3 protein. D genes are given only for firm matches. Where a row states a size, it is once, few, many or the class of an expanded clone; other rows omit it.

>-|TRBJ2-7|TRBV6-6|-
TGTGCCAGCTGGGGCCCAGGGAGAATCTACGAGCAGTACTTC
CASWGPGRIYEQYF
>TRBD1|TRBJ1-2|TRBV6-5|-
TGTGCCAGCAGTTACTCGGATACAGGGGACGGCTATGGCTACACCTTC
CASSYSDTGDGYGYTF
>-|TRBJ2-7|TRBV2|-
TGTGCCAGCAGTGGGGCGGAAGCCCCCGAGCAGTACTTC
CASSGAEAPEQYF
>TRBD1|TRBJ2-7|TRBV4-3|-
TGCGCCAGCAGCCCCGGGGGGACAGGGGTGAACGAGCAGTACTTC
CASSPGGTGVNEQYF
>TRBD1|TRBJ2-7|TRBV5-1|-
TGCGCCAGCAGCTTTTGGACAGGGCGCTCCTACGAGCAGTACTTC
CASSFWTGRSYEQYF
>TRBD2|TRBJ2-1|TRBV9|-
TGTGCCAGCAGCCGAGAGACTAGCGGGAGTAAGAATGAGCAGTTCTTC
CASSRETSGSKNEQFF
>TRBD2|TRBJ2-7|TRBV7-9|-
TGTGCCAGCAGCCCCTGGGACGGGGGGTTCGACGAGCAGTACTTC
CASSPWDGGFDEQYF
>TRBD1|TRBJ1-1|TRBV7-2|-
TGTGCCAGCAGCGTAGACAGGGGAGGGTACACTGAAGCTTTCTTT
CASSVDRGGYTEAFF
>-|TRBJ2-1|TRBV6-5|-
TGTGCCAGCAGTTCAGGACACTCCTCCTACAATGAGCAGTTCTTC
CASSSGHSSYNEQFF
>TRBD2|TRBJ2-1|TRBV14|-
TGTGCCAGCAGCCAAGTTGGACTAGCGATGGAGCAGTTCTTC
CASSQVGLAMEQFF
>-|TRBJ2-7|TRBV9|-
TGTGCCAGCACCCTTTCGGCCCACTCCTACGAGCAGTACTTC
CASTLSAHSYEQYF
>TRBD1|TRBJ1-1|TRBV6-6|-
TGTGCCAGCAGTAAACACAGGGGTGAGAACACTGAAGCTTTCTTT
CASSKHRGENTEAFF
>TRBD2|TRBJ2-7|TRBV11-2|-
TGTGCCAGCAGCTTAGCGGCGGGAGTCTACGAGCAGTACTTC
CASSLAAGVYEQYF
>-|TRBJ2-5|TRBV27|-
TGTGCCAGCAGCCCCTCACAGGATAGCCAAGAGACCCAGTACTTC
CASSPSQDSQETQYF
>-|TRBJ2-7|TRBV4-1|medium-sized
TGCGCCAGCAGCCAAGTTACGGCAGCTTCCTACGAGCAGTACTTC
CASSQVTAASYEQYF
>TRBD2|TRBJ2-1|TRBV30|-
TGTGCCTGGAGGGCGGGGGGGCCTGGTGAGCAGTTCTTC
CAWRAGGPGEQFF
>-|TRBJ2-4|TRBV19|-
TGTGCCAGTAGTAGGTCGGGGAATACCAAAAACATTCAGTACTTC
CASSRSGNTKNIQYF
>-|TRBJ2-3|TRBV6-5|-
TGTGCCAGCAGCTCATGGGGTGTCTCGTCAGATACGCAGTATTTT
CASSSWGVSSDTQYF
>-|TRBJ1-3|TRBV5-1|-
TGCGCCAGCAGCCCAGGGATCTCTGGAAACACCATATATTTT
CASSPGISGNTIYF
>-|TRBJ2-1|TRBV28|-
TGTGCCAGCAGTTTCCCCCCCTTCGGGACAAAAGAGCAGTTCTTC
CASSFPPFGTKEQFF
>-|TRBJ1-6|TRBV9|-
TGTGCCAGCAGCCCAGTAGCGGGCAGAATCTATAATTCACCCCTCCACTTT
CASSPVAGRIYNSPLHF
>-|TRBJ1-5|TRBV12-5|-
TGTGCTAGTGGTTTGTTTCAGCCCCAGCATTTT
CASGLFQPQHF
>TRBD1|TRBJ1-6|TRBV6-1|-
TGTGCCAGCAGTGAAGAGGGACAGGTTCTTGTTCATAATTCACCCCTCCACTTT
CASSEEGQVLVHNSPLHF
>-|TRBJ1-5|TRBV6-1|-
TGTGCCAGCAGTGAAGCTCGCTTCCTTACATTCGAGCCCCAGCATTTT
CASSEARFLTFEPQHF
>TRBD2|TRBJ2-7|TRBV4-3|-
TGCGCCAGCAGCCAATTCGGATGGGGTGGCGGGAGAGCCTACGAGCAGTACTTC
CASSQFGWGGGRAYEQYF
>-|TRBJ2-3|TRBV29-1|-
TGCAGCGTTGACCCCTACGGGGACACAGATACGCAGTATTTT
CSVDPYGDTDTQYF
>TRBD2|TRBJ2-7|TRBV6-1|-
TGTGCCAGCAGTGAGGCTAGCGGGGGCATTCTCTCCTACGAGCAGTACTTC
CASSEASGGILSYEQYF
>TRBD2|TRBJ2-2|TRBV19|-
TGTGCCAGTGCGGGAGGGCTTTCGGCCGGGGAGCTGTTTTTT
CASAGGLSAGELFF
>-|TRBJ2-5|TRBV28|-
TGTGCCAGCAGTCCCGTCCGGGGCAACGCGCCCCAAGAGACCCAGTACTTC
CASSPVRGNAPQETQYF
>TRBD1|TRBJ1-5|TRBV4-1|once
TGCGCCAGCAGCCGCCGGGACAGCAGAAATGAGCCCCAGCATTTT
CASSRRDSRNEPQHF
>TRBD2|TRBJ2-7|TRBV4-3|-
TGCGCCAGCAGCCAAGATCTCGCGGGAGGAGCGAACGAGCAGTACTTC
CASSQDLAGGANEQYF
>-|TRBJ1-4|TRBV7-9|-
TGTGCCAGCAGCCCACCGATTCCATATGAAAAACTGTTTTTT
CASSPPIPYEKLFF
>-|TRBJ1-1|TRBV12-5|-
TGTGCTAGTGGTGACGACAGCTTTGAAGCTTTCTTT
CASGDDSFEAFF
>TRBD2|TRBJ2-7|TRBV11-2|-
TGTGCCAGCAGCATAGGACTAGCGGGAGGGCCGGGCTACGAGCAGTACTTC
CASSIGLAGGPGYEQYF
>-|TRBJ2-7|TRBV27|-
TGTGCCAGCAGTTCGGGTCAGCGATCCTACGAGCAGTACTTC
CASSSGQRSYEQYF
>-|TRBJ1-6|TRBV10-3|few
TGTGCCATCAGCCCGGAGGGGAATTCACCCCTCCACTTT
CAISPEGNSPLHF
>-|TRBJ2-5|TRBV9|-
TGTGCCAGCAGTGACCACAGGGCTGGAGAGACCCAGTACTTC
CASSDHRAGETQYF
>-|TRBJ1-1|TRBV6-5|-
TGTGCCAGCAGTTACTCACACGGGGTTGAAGCTTTCTTT
CASSYSHGVEAFF
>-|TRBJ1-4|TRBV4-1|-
TGCGCCAGCAGACAAGTCAGCGGGGGGGCTGAAAAACTGTTTTTT
CASRQVSGGAEKLFF
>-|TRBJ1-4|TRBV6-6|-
TGTGCCAGCACCCACGGGGGGGGCGTAGGCGAAAAACTGTTTTTT
CASTHGGGVGEKLFF
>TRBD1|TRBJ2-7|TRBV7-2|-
TGTGCCAGCAGCTTGGGACAGGGGACCTCCTACGAGCAGTACTTC
CASSLGQGTSYEQYF
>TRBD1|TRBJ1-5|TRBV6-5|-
TGTGCCAGCAGTTACCGGACAGGGAGCAATCAGCCCCAGCATTTT
CASSYRTGSNQPQHF
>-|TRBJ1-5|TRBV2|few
TGTGCCAGCACCCAGAATAACTTGGGGTCCTTCAGCAATCAGCCCCAGCATTTT
CASTQNNLGSFSNQPQHF
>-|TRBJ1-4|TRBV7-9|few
TGTGCCAGCAGAACGACAGGCCTAAATGAAAAACTGTTTTTT
CASRTTGLNEKLFF
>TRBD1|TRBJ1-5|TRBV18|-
TGTGCCAGCTCACCACGGACAGGGTACAATCAGCCCCAGCATTTT
CASSPRTGYNQPQHF
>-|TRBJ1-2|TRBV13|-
TGTGCCAGCAGCTTAGGGGGACAAGATAACTATGGCTACACCTTC
CASSLGGQDNYGYTF
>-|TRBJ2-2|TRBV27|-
TGTGCCAGCAGTTTGCCAGGGACCGGGGAGCTGTTTTTT
CASSLPGTGELFF
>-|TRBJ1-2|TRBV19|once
TGTGCCAGTAGCCTTGTCGGGGGCGACTATGGCTACACCTTC
CASSLVGGDYGYTF
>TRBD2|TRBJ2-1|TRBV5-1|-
TGCGCCAGCTGGCAGCGGGAGCGGGAAGACAATGAGCAGTTCTTC
CASWQREREDNEQFF
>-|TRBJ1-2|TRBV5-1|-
TGCGCCAGCAGCTTGGCAGCAGGGGAGAACTATGGCTACACCTTC
CASSLAAGENYGYTF
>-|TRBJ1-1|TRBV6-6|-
TGTGCCAGCAGTTACCCCCCCTCTGGGAACACTGAAGCTTTCTTT
CASSYPPSGNTEAFF
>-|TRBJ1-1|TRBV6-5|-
TGTGCCAGCATTTGGAGACAGGTCGCTTTCTTT
CASIWRQVAFF
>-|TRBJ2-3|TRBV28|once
TGTGCCAGCAGTTTAGCGGGGACTAGCACAGATACGCAGTATTTT
CASSLAGTSTDTQYF